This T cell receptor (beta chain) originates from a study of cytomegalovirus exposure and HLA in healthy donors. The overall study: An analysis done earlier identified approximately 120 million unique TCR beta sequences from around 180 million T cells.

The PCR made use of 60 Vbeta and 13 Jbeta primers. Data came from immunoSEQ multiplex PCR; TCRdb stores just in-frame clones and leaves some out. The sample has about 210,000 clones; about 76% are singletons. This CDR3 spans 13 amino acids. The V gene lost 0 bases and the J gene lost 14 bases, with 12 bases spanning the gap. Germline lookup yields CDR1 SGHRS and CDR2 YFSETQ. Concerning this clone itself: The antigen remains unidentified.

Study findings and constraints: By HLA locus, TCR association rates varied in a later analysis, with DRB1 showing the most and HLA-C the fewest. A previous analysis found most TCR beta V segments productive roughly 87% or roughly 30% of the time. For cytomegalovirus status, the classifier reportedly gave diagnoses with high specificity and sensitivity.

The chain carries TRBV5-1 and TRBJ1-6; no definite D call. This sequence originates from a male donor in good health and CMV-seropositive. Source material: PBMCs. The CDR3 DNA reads TGCGCCAGCAGCTTGGCTGGCCGCTCCACCCTCCACTTT. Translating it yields CASSLAGRSTLHF.